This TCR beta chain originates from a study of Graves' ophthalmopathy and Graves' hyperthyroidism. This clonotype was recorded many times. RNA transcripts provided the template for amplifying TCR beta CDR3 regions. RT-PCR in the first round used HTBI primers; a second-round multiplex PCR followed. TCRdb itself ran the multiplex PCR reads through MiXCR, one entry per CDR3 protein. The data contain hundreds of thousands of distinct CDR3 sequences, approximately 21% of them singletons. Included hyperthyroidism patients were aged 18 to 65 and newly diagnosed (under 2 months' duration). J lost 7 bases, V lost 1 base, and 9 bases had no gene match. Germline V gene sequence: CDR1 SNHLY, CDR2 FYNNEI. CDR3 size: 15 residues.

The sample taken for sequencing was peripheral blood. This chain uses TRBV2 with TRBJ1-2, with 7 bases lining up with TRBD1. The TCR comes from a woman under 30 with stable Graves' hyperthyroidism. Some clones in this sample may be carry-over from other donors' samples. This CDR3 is CASSEVATGVGGYTF. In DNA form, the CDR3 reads TGTGCCAGCAGTGAAGTGGCTACAGGGGTGGGTGGCTACACCTTC.